These 15 T cell receptor beta chains came from one sample sequenced in a study of blood T cell repertoires in COVID-19. Generated by immunoSEQ multiplex PCR, the TCRdb table keeps only in-frame clones and is missing some. The table records 65,000 to 70,000 clones, 80% to 85% of them present only once. The sequencing input was peripheral blood. The receptor source for this set is a woman between 55 and 75 years old with acute or convalescent COVID-19.

The gene calls are TRBV18 and TRBJ2-2; D might be TRBD1 (5 bases). The V and J ends lost 4 bases and 3 bases respectively, with 9 bases between them. This CDR3 is built from 14 residues. CDR1 and CDR2 (germline): KGHSH, LQKENI. DNA of the CDR3: TGTGCCAGCTCACGAGAACAGGACACCGGGGAGCTGTTTTTT. Protein product: CASSREQDTGELFF.

This chain connects TRBV11-2 to TRBJ2-5, with 8 bases fitting TRBD1. CDR1 SGHAT and CDR2 FQNNGV come from the germline V gene. This CDR3 has 13 residues. The trim removed 5 bases at V and 5 bases at J, leaving 4 bases unmatched. The CDR3 is CASSGTGGETQYF. The DNA of the CDR3 is TGTGCCAGCAGCGGGACAGGCGGGGAGACCCAGTACTTC.

This chain joins TRBV27 and TRBJ2-5; TRBD2 matches at 7 bases. The CDR3 covers 15 residues. CDR1 is MNHEY, CDR2 SMNVEV, per germline (reference sequence). With 3 bases clipped from V and 5 bases from J, the junction kept 9 bases outside the gene matches. Here the CDR3 DNA reads TGTGCCAGCAGTTTGGGAGGGCAGGGAGGGGAGACCCAGTACTTC. It translates to CASSLGGQGGETQYF.

The V gene is TRBV19, the J gene TRBJ1-1; TRBD1 is a possible D gene (6 bases). The CDR3 loop spans 17 amino acids. Germline loops: CDR1 LNHDA, CDR2 SQIVND (reference sequence). The germline V and J ends were trimmed by 3 bases and 3 bases, with 20 bases remaining between them. DNA for the CDR3: TGTGCCAGTAGTATTGGGGGACATAGAACGAGGCACACTGAAGCTTTCTTT. This gives the protein CASSIGGHRTRHTEAFF. Full variable domain (outside the CDR3, taken from reference TRBV19 and TRBJ1-1): DGGITQSPKYLFRKEGQNVTLSCEQNLNHDAMYWYRQDPGQGLRLIYYSQIVNDFQKGDIAEGYSVSREKKESFPLTVTSAQKNPTAFYLCASSIGGHRTRHTEAFFGQGTRLTVV.

This CDR3 is CASSSTGETQYF. As DNA, the CDR3 is TGTGCCAGCAGCTCCACAGGGGAGACCCAGTACTTC. This chain joins TRBV11-3 and TRBJ2-5, with D possibly matching TRBD1 (6 bases). V lost 4 bases, J lost 5 bases, and 8 bases lay in between. From germline, CDR1 is SGHNT and CDR2 YENEEA. There are 12 residues in the CDR3.

V gene TRBV30 combines with J gene TRBJ2-7; tentatively, D is TRBD2 (5 bases). V gave up 5 bases and J gave up 4 bases, with 12 bases separating them. The length of the CDR3 is 12 residues. Germline CDR1 GTSNPN, CDR2 SVGIG (reference sequence). CDR3 nucleotide sequence: TGTGCCTGGGGGTACGGGGTGTACGAGCAGTACTTC. Translating gives CAWGYGVYEQYF.

This clone came up a few times. V is TRBV4-1 and J is TRBJ1-2; 8 bases are a match to TRBD1. The junction had 6 bases not matched to a gene; V was cut back by 1 base and J by 8 bases. This CDR3 is 14 amino acids long. The germline gives CDR1 MGHRA, CDR2 YSYEKL. The CDR3 DNA reads as TGCGCCAGCAGCCAAGCTGGCAGGGGGCAAGGCTACACCTTC. Its protein product is CASSQAGRGQGYTF.

J is TRBJ2-7 and V is TRBV6-1; TRBD1 agrees at 9 bases. V was clipped by 3 bases and J by 4 bases; unmatched bases: 7. The CDR3 contains 15 residues. CDR1 MNHNS and CDR2 SASEGT come from the germline V gene. CDR3 sequence reads: CASSDAGTGLYEQYF. The CDR3, as DNA: TGTGCCAGCAGTGACGCCGGGACAGGGCTATACGAGCAGTACTTC.

This clone has only one observation. This chain connects TRBV24-1 to TRBJ1-2, with 7 nucleotides matching TRBD1. Germline CDR1 KGHDR, CDR2 SFDVKD. After removal of 5 bases from V and 4 bases from J, the junction contained 9 bases not matched to a gene. The length of the CDR3 is 15 residues. CDR3 in amino acids: CATSGSDRDSYGYTF. The CDR3 DNA is TGTGCCACCAGTGGCTCGGACCGGGACAGCTATGGCTACACCTTC.

The rearrangement joins TRBV11-2 to TRBJ2-1; 15 bases align to TRBD2. This CDR3 comprises 17 residues. Germline-derived CDR1 and CDR2 are SGHAT and FQNNGV. Losses at the gene ends were 5 bases for V and 5 bases for J; bases not matched to a gene: 7. The CDR3 region has the DNA TGTGCCAGCAGCGACCGGACTAGCGGGGGGGTTAACAATGAGCAGTTCTTC. Protein: CASSDRTSGGVNNEQFF.

CDR3 region: CASSQDLAAGARTDTQYF. CDR3 DNA: TGTGCCAGCAGCCAAGATTTAGCGGCGGGGGCGCGCACAGATACGCAGTATTTT. The chain employs TRBV4-2 and TRBJ2-3; possibly TRBD2 for D (7 bases). V was cut by 0 bases and J by 1 base, with 17 bases left in between. Germline CDR1 reads LGHNA; CDR2 reads YNFKEQ. The CDR3 covers 18 residues.

This clone was counted once. The chain links TRBV5-5 to TRBJ1-2; D might be TRBD1 (5 bases). Trimming removed 4 bases from V and 6 bases from J, with 22 bases in between. This CDR3 is 16 amino acids long. Germline lookup yields CDR1 SGHKS and CDR2 YYEKEE (reference sequence). The CDR3 reads CASSRDQGMVQNGYTF. CDR3 sequence (DNA): TGTGCCAGCAGCCGAGACCAGGGTATGGTGCAAAATGGCTACACCTTC.

V and J are TRBV5-1 and TRBJ2-3, with unresolved D. Between the trimmed V and J ends, which lost 1 base and 2 bases, there was a span of 11 bases. The CDR3 spans 15 residues. CDR1 and CDR2 from the germline V gene are SGHRS and YFSETQ. The CDR3 reads CASSLYPGPTDTQYF. In nucleotides, the CDR3 is TGCGCCAGCAGCTTGTATCCGGGTCCCACAGATACGCAGTATTTT.

The genes are TRBV18 and TRBJ1-4; D is undetermined. The germline CDR1 and CDR2 sequences are KGHSH and LQKENI. This CDR3 contains 16 residues. V shed 3 bases and J shed 0 bases, with 11 bases lying between them. For the CDR3, the DNA is TGTGCCAGCTCACCCACCTCTCAGGCAACTAATGAAAAACTGTTTTTT. This translates into CASSPTSQATNEKLFF.

The chain combines TRBV12-3 or TRBV12-4 with TRBJ2-1; D unresolved. The CDR3 runs 13 residues. The germline V and J ends were trimmed by 6 bases and 10 bases, with 16 bases remaining between them. The DNA for the CDR3 is TGTGCCAGCAGCCGTTCGGTCCTACCCGAGCAGTTCTTC. It specifies CASSRSVLPEQFF.